One sample yielded the 23 T cell receptor beta chains listed below, sequenced in a study of T cells after yellow fever vaccination. TCRdb reprocessed the 5' RACE reads via MiXCR and lists one record per CDR3 protein. The sample shows about 510,000 distinct CDR3 sequences, 21% of them seen only once. The specimen was PBMCs, collected roughly 20 days after the first yellow fever vaccination. The receptors stem from a man younger than 35 who received the YFV17D yellow fever vaccine.

This clonotype showed up many times. The chain has TRBV7-2 and TRBJ1-2; D perhaps matches TRBD1 (6 bases). The CDR3 spans 13 residues. The germline gives CDR1 SGHTA, CDR2 FQGNSA. V lost 7 bases and J 7 bases, leaving 16 bases between the germline ends. The CDR3 is CASIGGGLGGYTF. The CDR3 DNA follows: TGTGCCAGCATCGGGGGGGGGCTCGGTGGCTACACCTTC. The full variable domain, with the rest looked up from reference TRBV7-2 and TRBJ1-2, is GAGVSQSPSNKVTEKGKDVELRCDPISGHTALYWYRQSLGQGLEFLIYFQGNSAPDKSGLPSDRFSAERTGGSVSTLTIQRTQQEDSAVYLCASIGGGLGGYTFGSGTRLTVV.

V and J are TRBV10-3 and TRBJ1-5, with D perhaps matching TRBD1 (5 bases). V was trimmed by 4 bases and J by 4 bases, leaving 11 bases between them. Germline V gene lookup returns CDR1 ENHRY and CDR2 SYGVKD. The CDR3 length is 14 residues. CDR3 nucleotide sequence: TGTGCCATCAGTGTGGGGCAGTCAAATCAGCCCCAGCATTTT. Amino acid sequence: CAISVGQSNQPQHF.

This chain uses TRBV5-1 with TRBJ2-1; 9 bases map to TRBD1. This CDR3 is built from 16 residues. V shed 4 bases and J 7 bases; nucleotides not matched to a gene: 12. In germline, CDR1 is SGHRS, CDR2 YFSETQ. The CDR3 DNA reads as TGCGCCAGCAGCCCCTCCTTGGGACAGGGAACTAATGAGCAGTTCTTC. Translated, it gives CASSPSLGQGTNEQFF.

The chain combines TRBV7-2 with TRBJ1-5, with D possibly being TRBD1 (6 bases). Looked up from germline, CDR1 is SGHTA and CDR2 is FQGNSA. Trimming stripped 5 bases from V and 0 bases from J, with 11 bases between. The CDR3 has 15 amino acids. The DNA for the CDR3 is TGTGCCAGCAGCCTGGACAGTTATAGCAATCAGCCCCAGCATTTT. Translated: CASSLDSYSNQPQHF.

The rearrangement joins TRBV9 to TRBJ1-1; TRBD1 is a possible D gene (6 bases). Germline V gene data show CDR1 as SGDLS and CDR2 as YYNGEE. V was clipped by 7 bases and J by 0 bases, with 7 bases between them. The CDR3 length is 12 residues. The CDR3 DNA reads TGTGCCAGCGGACAGTTGAACACTGAAGCTTTCTTT. Its protein is CASGQLNTEAFF. Together with reference TRBV9 and TRBJ1-1, the CDR3 gives the full variable domain: DSGVTQTPKHLITATGQRVTLRCSPRSGDLSVYWYQQSLDQGLQFLIQYYNGEERAKGNILERFSAQQFPDLHSELNLSSLELGDSALYFCASGQLNTEAFFGQGTRLTVV.

This chain connects TRBV9 to TRBJ2-1; 7 nucleotides match TRBD2. V was pared by 5 bases and J by 12 bases, with 8 bases of the junction left unmatched. The length of the CDR3 is 12 residues. Per the germline V gene, CDR1 is SGDLS and CDR2 is YYNGEE. Here the CDR3 reads CASSQSGALQFF. The CDR3 nucleotides read TGTGCCAGCAGTCAGAGCGGGGCTCTGCAGTTCTTC.

This chain joins TRBV7-2 and TRBJ2-2; 9 nucleotides line up with TRBD2. Germline V lookup: CDR1 SGHTA, CDR2 FQGNSA. The CDR3 is made up of 16 amino acids. V shed 5 bases, J shed 1 base, and the junction held 5 bases outside the gene matches. The CDR3 bases are TGTGCCAGCAGCGGGGGGACTAGCTTGAACACCGGGGAGCTGTTTTTT. It codes for CASSGGTSLNTGELFF.

The chain couples TRBV7-2 to TRBJ1-2; tentative D call: TRBD1 (6 bases). Germline V gene sequence: CDR1 SGHTA, CDR2 FQGNSA. The CDR3 spans 14 residues. V lost 0 bases and J 8 bases, leaving 13 bases between the germline ends. CDR3 protein: CASSLAAGAGGYTF. Here the CDR3 DNA reads TGTGCCAGCAGCTTAGCGGCAGGGGCGGGCGGCTACACCTTC.

The genes are TRBV7-9 and TRBJ1-1; D remains unclear. From germline, CDR1 is SEHNR and CDR2 FQNEAQ (reference sequence). The CDR3 totals 15 residues. V was pared by 3 bases and J by 2 bases, with 13 bases between. The CDR3 loop is CASSFGPSSNTEAFF. The CDR3 DNA follows: TGTGCCAGCAGCTTTGGTCCCTCGTCCAACACTGAAGCTTTCTTT.

Worth noting for this clonotype: Mismatch with germline at one junction end may stem from a read error. The chain links TRBV11-2 to TRBJ2-1, with 9 bases lining up with TRBD2. This CDR3 has 17 residues. CDR1 is SGHAT and CDR2 is FQNNGV in the germline V gene. In nucleotides, the CDR3 is TGTGCCAGTAGCTTACAGGGCGGGGGGGCCCCCTACAATGAGCAGTTCTTC. It codes for CASSLQGGGAPYNEQFF. Variable domain in full (rest from reference TRBV11-2 and TRBJ2-1): EAGVAQSPRYKIIEKRQSVAFWCNPISGHATLYWYQQILGQGPKLLIQFQNNGVVDDSQLPKDRFSAERLKGVDSTLKIQPAKLEDSAVYLCASSLQGGGAPYNEQFFGPGTRLTVL.

V usage is TRBV3-1 and J usage is TRBJ1-1; perhaps TRBD1 as D (5 bases). CDR1 LGHDT and CDR2 YNNKEL come from the germline V gene (reference sequence). The CDR3 extends over 16 amino acids. With 4 bases removed from V and 6 bases from J, the gap between germline ends came to 21 bases. For the CDR3, the DNA is TGTGCCAGCAGCCCGTCCCCCGCTAGGGGAATGGCTGAAGCTTTCTTT. Translation gives CASSPSPARGMAEAFF.

The rearrangement uses TRBV20-1 and TRBJ2-1; 8 positions agree with TRBD2. Germline assignment: CDR1 DFQATT and CDR2 SNEGSKA (reference sequence). The CDR3 has 17 residues. Trimming took 6 bases from V and 0 from J; bases not matched to a gene: 13. DNA for the CDR3: TGCAGTGCCTCAGCGGGGGCCCCCTTCAGCTCCTACAATGAGCAGTTCTTC. Its translation: CSASAGAPFSSYNEQFF.

The V gene is TRBV18, the J gene TRBJ1-2, with a weak D call TRBD1 (6 bases). The V gene lost 6 bases and the J gene lost 5 bases, with 13 bases spanning the gap. Per germline, CDR1 KGHSH and CDR2 LQKENI. The CDR3 has 13 residues. The CDR3 is CASSEDSLYGYTF. CDR3 coding DNA: TGTGCCAGCTCTGAGGACAGCTTATATGGCTACACCTTC.

This clonotype has ten or more counts. The chain links TRBV6-1 to TRBJ2-7; the D gene is possibly TRBD2 (6 bases). With 6 bases removed from V and 2 bases from J, the gap between germline ends came to 14 bases. This CDR3 region has 14 residues. From germline, CDR1 is MNHNS and CDR2 SASEGT. The chain's CDR3 is CASRTIAVAYEQYF. The CDR3 region has the DNA TGTGCCAGCAGGACGATAGCGGTCGCCTACGAGCAGTACTTC.

This clonotype has just a few counts. The rearrangement links TRBV9 to TRBJ2-3; possibly TRBD1 for D (5 bases). The V end lost 0 bases, the J end lost 4 bases, and 12 bases lay between the germline ends. CDR1 SGDLS and CDR2 YYNGEE come from the germline V gene. The CDR3 is 15 residues long. The CDR3 region is CASSVEGARPDTQYF. For the CDR3, the DNA is TGTGCCAGCAGCGTAGAAGGGGCGAGGCCAGATACGCAGTATTTT.

This rearrangement joins TRBV18 to TRBJ2-1; D unclear. Trimming removed 4 bases from V and 7 bases from J, with 14 bases in between. CDR1 KGHSH and CDR2 LQKENI come from the germline V gene. The CDR3 totals 14 residues. The CDR3, as DNA: TGTGCCAGCTCACGGGCCACCCATGAGAATGAGCAGTTCTTC. Translated: CASSRATHENEQFF.

V is TRBV15 and J is TRBJ1-1; 7 nucleotides line up with TRBD1. This CDR3 contains 16 residues. The V segment lost 9 bases and the J segment 4 bases; nucleotides outside the gene matches: 17. Germline loops: CDR1 LNHNV, CDR2 YYDKDF (reference sequence). This CDR3 reads CATTGLKGGGLTEAFF. CDR3 DNA: TGTGCCACAACAGGACTCAAAGGGGGCGGCCTCACTGAAGCTTTCTTT. The full variable domain, rest sourced from reference TRBV15 and TRBJ1-1, is DAMVIQNPRYQVTQFGKPVTLSCSQTLNHNVMYWYQQKSSQAPKLLFHYYDKDFNNEADTPDNFQSRRPNTSFCFLDIRSPGLGDTAMYLCATTGLKGGGLTEAFFGQGTRLTVV.

The chain combines TRBV12-3 or TRBV12-4 with TRBJ1-5; D uncertain. With 3 bases removed from V and 0 bases from J, the gap between germline ends came to 9 bases. This CDR3 has 15 amino acids. The CDR3, as DNA: TGTGCCAGCAGTTTCGGCTTGAATAGCAATCAGCCCCAGCATTTT. Its translation is CASSFGLNSNQPQHF.

The chain has TRBV19 and TRBJ1-1; D call uncertain. CDR1 is LNHDA and CDR2 is SQIVND in the germline V gene (reference sequence). V lost 5 bases and J lost 4, with 11 bases in between. The CDR3 spans 13 residues. DNA for the CDR3: TGTGCCAGTAGTGGGTCCCGGGGCACTGAAGCTTTCTTT. It is translated as CASSGSRGTEAFF.

This sequence joins TRBV7-6 and TRBJ2-7; D might be TRBD1 (6 bases). Germline-derived CDR1 and CDR2 are SGHVS and FNYEAQ. The CDR3 has 14 amino acids. V was cut by 4 bases and J by 7 bases, with 17 bases left in between. CDR3 in DNA: TGTGCCAGCAGCTCCTCGGGGACAACGGAAGAGCAGTACTTC. Protein product: CASSSSGTTEEQYF.

This chain uses TRBV12-3 or TRBV12-4 with TRBJ2-7; TRBD1 is a possible D gene (8 bases). V lost 3 bases and J lost 5, with 11 bases in between. This CDR3 spans 13 amino acids. The CDR3 protein is CASSFTGGDEQYV. CDR3 sequence (DNA): TGTGCCAGCAGTTTCACAGGGGGGGACGAGCAGTACGTC.

The gene calls are TRBV14 and TRBJ1-2; the D is unclear. V was clipped by 0 bases and J by 8 bases, with 16 bases between them. Germline V CDR1 and CDR2: SGHDN, FVKESK. The CDR3 sequence is 15 residues long. The DNA for the CDR3 is TGTGCCAGCAGCCAAGATCGCGGCGGGTCGCGGGGCTACACCTTC. Amino acid sequence: CASSQDRGGSRGYTF.

This clonotype has only a few counts. The J gene is TRBJ2-1, the V gene TRBV12-3 or TRBV12-4; D might be TRBD2 (7 bases). The CDR3 has 15 amino acids. The V end lost 5 bases, the J end lost 2 bases, and 13 bases lay between the germline ends. The CDR3 region has the DNA TGTGCCAGCAGTGCGCGGGGGCCTGCCTACAATGAGCAGTTCTTC. This sequence encodes CASSARGPAYNEQFF.